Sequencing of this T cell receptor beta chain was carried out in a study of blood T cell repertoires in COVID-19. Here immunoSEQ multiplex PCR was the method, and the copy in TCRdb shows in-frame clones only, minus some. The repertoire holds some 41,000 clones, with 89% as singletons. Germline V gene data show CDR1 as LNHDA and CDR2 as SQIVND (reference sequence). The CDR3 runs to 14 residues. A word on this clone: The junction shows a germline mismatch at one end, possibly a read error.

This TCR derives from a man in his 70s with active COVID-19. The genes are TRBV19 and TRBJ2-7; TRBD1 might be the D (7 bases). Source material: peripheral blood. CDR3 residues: CASSPRQGGGEQYF. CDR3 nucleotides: TGTGCAAGTAGTCCCCGACAGGGTGGGGGGGAGCAGTACTTC. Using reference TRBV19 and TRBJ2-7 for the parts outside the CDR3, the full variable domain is DGGITQSPKYLFRKEGQNVTLSCEQNLNHDAMYWYRQDPGQGLRLIYYSQIVNDFQKGDIAEGYSVSREKKESFPLTVTSAQKNPTAFYLCASSPRQGGGEQYFGPGTRLTVT.